This TCR beta chain was captured by sequencing in a study of CD8+ T cells in alopecia areata (dated by TCRdb to 2016 to 2018). Context from the whole study: The treated patients, all with moderate-to-severe alopecia areata, were enrolled in an open-label pilot trial of oral tofacitinib given at 5 to 10 mg twice daily. Patients stayed on tofacitinib for 6 to 18 months and then had 6 months of follow-up off drug so that delayed response and recurrence could be assessed. Amplification of TCRbeta CDR3 regions was done by immunoSEQ multiplex PCR using 35 Vbeta forward primers and 13 Jbeta reverse primers. High-throughput TCRbeta sequencing was used to examine T cell clonal expansion in alopecia areata in both the C3H/HeJ mouse model and human patients. In treated patients, disease severity was measured using the SALT score, which gives the percentage of scalp surface area affected. Scalp tissue and sorted CD4+ and CD8+ peripheral blood T cells from patchy and totalis/universalis alopecia areata patients and from healthy controls were covered by human TCRbeta sequencing. Clonality in the scalp was compared among normal scalp (n=4), patchy alopecia areata scalp (n=8), and alopecia totalis/universalis scalp (n=8). Tofacitinib-treated patients had biopsies at baseline and at 4 and 24 weeks of treatment, with a later scalp biopsy in several patients. RNA was obtained with the PAXgene miRNA kit for fixed scalp, the miRNeasy kit for PBMCs, and the RNeasy kit for mouse skin. The study at large found these results: Compared with mice, TCR sequences shared between patients were less clear, possibly partly because of HLA diversity across the patient population. Tofacitinib significantly decreased scalp clonality and the number of expanded CD8+ clones among the top 100 scalp clones. Because the treated cohort was small and included a single nonresponder, larger studies are needed to assess links between baseline CD8+ expansion and response. During tofacitinib treatment, many expanded lesional clones remained in scalp and blood, and this persistence may partly explain relapse after treatment is stopped. Resident alphabeta T cells in normal human skin are also sequenced, complicating scalp TCR repertoire analysis, unlike mouse skin dominated by gammadelta T cells. Compared with normal scalp, lesional scalp, particularly in alopecia totalis/universalis, had higher clonality and more expanded CD8+ clones, which suggests antigenic drive.

This clone was seen a handful of times. Its recognized antigen is unknown. No base quality values were provided; no much bigger clone lies one nucleotide off. What the treatment or condition label conveys for this sample: oral pan-JAK inhibitor, 5-10 mg twice daily. Lesional scalp punch biopsies and peripheral blood were collected from alopecia areata patients. PBMCs were isolated by density centrifugation and stained for CD3, CD4 and CD8, after which CD4+ and CD8+ T cells were sorted on a FACSAria. To prepare the library, the immunoSEQ multiplex PCR assay was applied. RNA was extracted from all samples and reverse transcribed into cDNA, which served as template for TCR sequencing. SuperScript III was used to make first-strand cDNA, primed with a 2:1 mix of oligo-dT and random hexamers. A synthetic immune receptor repertoire was used to gauge amplification bias, and whatever bias remained was removed computationally. Processing in the source paper ran as follows. Raw reads were preprocessed to remove errors, and CDR3 was defined according to IMGT conventions as the region from the conserved cysteine to phenylalanine. Clonality was computed by normalizing Shannon entropy by log2 of the number of productive unique TCRs and subtracting the result from 1. Whether scalp clones were CD4 or CD8 was inferred by matching scalp TCRbeta sequences against CD4 and CD8 repertoires sorted from blood. TCRdb carries this immuneACCESS record with in-frame sequences only. Its versions omit some clonotypes, under half of them owing to an unresolved V gene in the studies checked, with the rest unexplained. V, J and clone size are taken as reported in that table, and D and trimming were inferred from the DNA itself. The sample table shows hundreds of thousands of clones, and around three fifths are seen once. 0.75% to 0.95% of the sample lies in the top ten.

From V the trimming removes 7 bases and from J it removes 1 base, while the gene matches leave 6 bases of the junction unaccounted for. Counted from cysteine to phenylalanine, this CDR3 has 15 amino acids. Of the read, only the CDR3 DNA is kept; its 45 bases are in frame from base 1. CDR1 and CDR2 (SGDLS, YYNGEE) derive from the germline V gene. Source: CD4+ T cells sorted from blood, taken between weeks 51 and 54, from a patient treated with tofacitinib. The rearrangement combines TRBV9 with TRBJ2-3, and 10 bases in between align with TRBD2. This sequence was found in a human donor with alopecia areata. CDR3 protein: CASGRTSGGTDTQYF. The nucleotide sequence reads as follows: TGTGCCAGCGGAAGGACTAGCGGTGGCACAGATACGCAGTATTTT.